This TCR beta chain was recovered during a study of molecular identifiers for immune sequencing clone quantification. Libraries for naive CD8 T cells, which were made from about 19,000 to 1,100,000 sorted cells, drew on 10%, 30% or 50% of the RNA. This clonotype was seen more than once but under ten times. Previously described methods and listed TCR primers produced bulk TCR libraries. MiXCR was run by TCRdb on the PCR reads, yielding one entry per CDR3 protein. The sample consists of around 470,000 distinct CDR3 sequences, roughly 24% of them appearing once. The CDR3 extends over 15 amino acids. Germline V lookup: CDR1 SGDLS, CDR2 YYNGEE. After removal of 0 bases from V and 0 bases from J, the junction contained 2 bases not matched to a gene.

The V gene is TRBV9, the J gene TRBJ2-7; 8 bases match TRBD2. Sequencing was carried out using naive CD8+ T cells from blood, with Jurkat cell RNA spiked in. Specified subset: FACS-sorted CD8+CD4-CCR7+CD45RA+ naive T cells. The source of this sequence is a human donor in good health. Some libraries in this study had Jurkat cell RNA spiked in. The CDR3 DNA follows: TGTGCCAGCAGCGTAGCACTAGCGGACTCCTACGAGCAGTACTTC. Translation gives CASSVALADSYEQYF.